A selection of T cell receptor beta chains follows, all from one sample in a study of CD4+ T cells in melanoma. TCRdb's copy holds only in-frame clones and misses some; the assay was immunoSEQ multiplex PCR. The sample records over 130,000 clones, about nine tenths being singletons. The receptors shown here come from a human donor with melanoma. CDR3s include the opening cysteine and the closing phenylalanine or tryptophan. The D gene is left open where the match is weak. For some rows the clone size is stated as once, few or many, or as a class when expanded; others skip it.

v_gene,d_gene,j_gene,abundance,CDR3nt,CDR3aa
TRBV10-3,.,TRBJ2-1,.,TGTGCCATCAGTGAATGGAATGAGCAGTTCTTC,CAISEWNEQFF
TRBV21-1,.,TRBJ1-4,.,TGTGCCAGCAGCAAATTTGAGGAGGATGAAAAACTGTTTTTT,CASSKFEEDEKLFF
TRBV18,TRBD1,TRBJ2-7,once,TGTGCCAGCTCACCATTAGGACAGGGCTACGAGCAGTACTTC,CASSPLGQGYEQYF
TRBV19,.,TRBJ1-5,.,TGTGCCAGTAGGAAGACAGCTTATAGCAATCAGCCCCAGCATTTT,CASRKTAYSNQPQHF
TRBV19,.,TRBJ1-1,.,TGTGCCAGTATTAATCTGAACACTGAAGCTTTCTTT,CASINLNTEAFF
TRBV5-1,TRBD1,TRBJ1-3,.,TGCGCCAGCAGCGGGATCGGACAGGGAGACTCTGGAAACACCATATATTTT,CASSGIGQGDSGNTIYF
TRBV7-6,.,TRBJ2-7,.,TGTGCCAGCAGGGGGGACACCGAGGGGCAGTACTTC,CASRGDTEGQYF
TRBV7-9,.,TRBJ1-2,once,TGTGCCAGCAGCTTAGATTATTATGGCTACACCTTC,CASSLDYYGYTF
TRBV5-1,.,TRBJ2-7,.,TGCGCCAGCAGCCCCCCTGGGAACGAGCAGTACTTC,CASSPPGNEQYF
TRBV4-2,.,TRBJ1-2,.,TGTGCCAGCAGCCAAGATTTAGGCAGAGGAGTGGGCTACACCTTC,CASSQDLGRGVGYTF
TRBV5-6,.,TRBJ1-2,.,TGTGCCAGCAGCTACGACCTTACAGGGTCGAATGGCTACACCTTC,CASSYDLTGSNGYTF
TRBV11-2,TRBD1,TRBJ1-4,.,TGTGCCAGCAGCCCATTGAGAGGGGGCTTTGAAAAACTGTTTTTT,CASSPLRGGFEKLFF
TRBV5-8,.,TRBJ2-7,.,TGTGCCAGCAGACATCGGGACATCTGGAACCCGGCGAAATACGAGCAGTACTTC,CASRHRDIWNPAKYEQYF
TRBV19,.,TRBJ1-6,.,TGTGCCACCCGGGACACTGATTATAATTCACCCCTCCACTTT,CATRDTDYNSPLHF
TRBV7-8,TRBD2,TRBJ2-1,.,TGTGCCAGCAGCCCATCGGGACTAGCGTCCCGGCATGAGCAGTTCTTC,CASSPSGLASRHEQFF
TRBV16,.,TRBJ2-4,.,TGTGCCAGCAGCCGGGGGTTGAGGGACATTCAGTACTTC,CASSRGLRDIQYF
TRBV7-9,.,TRBJ2-7,once,TGTGCCAGCCATGGGCAGTCTTTTGGCGAGCAGTACTTC,CASHGQSFGEQYF
TRBV19,.,TRBJ1-1,.,TGTGCCAGTAGTATAAGGGGGAACACTGAAGCTTTCTTT,CASSIRGNTEAFF
TRBV19,.,TRBJ2-2,.,TGTGCCAGTAGTATCAAGTCCCCCGGGGAGCTGTTTTTT,CASSIKSPGELFF
TRBV9,TRBD1,TRBJ2-1,.,TGTGCCAGCAGCGGCCGGGACAGGGGGAACAATGAGCAGTTCTTC,CASSGRDRGNNEQFF
TRBV27,.,TRBJ1-6,few,TGTGCCAGCAGTTTAGGGTACGGCTCCTATAATTCACCCCTCCACTTT,CASSLGYGSYNSPLHF
TRBV5-1,TRBD1,TRBJ2-2,.,TGCGCCAGCAGCCGGGGACAGGGGGGAATACGGGAGCTGTTTTTT,CASSRGQGGIRELFF